Below are 22 T cell receptor beta chains sequenced from a single sample in a study of tumor and adjacent non-tumor tissue in lung cancer (dated 2018 in TCRdb). The library relied on multiplex PCR. Instrument used: Illumina HiSeq 2500. TCRbeta libraries were built by three rounds of nested PCR using primers (Table S4), following protocols modified from ARM-PCR. TCRdb passed the public sequencing reads through fastp at Q25 and MiXCR, retaining productive beta sequences. For every CDR3 protein sequence, its rows merge into one entry that carries the most common genes and DNA. The sample yields 40,000 to 60,000 distinct CDR3 sequences; roughly two thirds were counted once. The ten largest clones take up approximately 30% of the sample. RNA was extracted from bulk unsorted tissue and checked for quality with a NanoDrop ND-1000 and an Agilent 2100. For the normal lung samples, distant non-tumor tissue was collected more than 3 cm away from the tumor edge.

The sample was distant non-tumor lung tissue. These TCRs come from a woman in her 70s with non-small cell lung cancer.

Of note for this clonotype: This CDR3 fails to terminate in the conserved phenylalanine or tryptophan, so it likely reflects a read error. V is TRBV29-1 and J is TRBJ2-7; TRBD1 agrees at 7 bases. The CDR3 contains 16 residues. Germline V gene lookup returns CDR1 SQVTM and CDR2 ANQGSEA. The V segment lost 1 base and the J segment 0 bases; nucleotides outside the gene matches: 9. The CDR3 reads CSVEVLPQGNSYEQYL. In nucleotides, the CDR3 is TGCAGCGTTGAAGTTCTCCCACAGGGGAACTCCTACGAGCAGTACTTA.

In its sample, this clonotype was seen once. One end of the junction is discordant with germline, which a read error may explain. The chain carries TRBV4-2 and TRBJ2-7; D might be TRBD2 (7 bases). Germline lookup yields CDR1 LGHNA and CDR2 YNFKEQ. The CDR3 covers 17 residues. The CDR3 nucleotides are TGCACCAGCAGCCAAGATCTCAGCGGGACAAGCTCCTACGAGCAGTACTTC. Translating gives CTSSQDLSGTSSYEQYF.

This clonotype was detected ten times or more. The rearrangement links TRBV5-1 to TRBJ2-3; D tentatively reads TRBD1 or TRBD2 (5 bases each). Germline CDR1 reads SGHRS; CDR2 reads YFSETQ. Trimming removed 7 bases from V and 0 bases from J, with 18 bases in between. The CDR3 runs 16 residues. CDR3 protein: CASWGGLSASTDTQYF. CDR3 nucleotides: TGCGCCAGCTGGGGCGGGTTGTCAGCTAGCACAGATACGCAGTATTTT.

The chain is built from TRBV20-1 and TRBJ1-2; D not certain. Trimming removed 7 bases at V and 8 bases at J, with 11 bases between. This CDR3 region has 10 residues. Germline CDR1 and CDR2: DFQATT and SNEGSKA (reference sequence). The CDR3 spells CSGRPVGYTF. The CDR3 nucleotides read TGCAGTGGCCGTCCCGTGGGCTACACCTTC.

In regard to this clonotype: A junction boundary mismatches the germline segment, possibly from a read error. The genes are TRBV11-1 and TRBJ1-1; TRBD1 might be the D (6 bases). The CDR3 extends over 15 amino acids. Germline V gene lookup returns CDR1 SGHAT and CDR2 FQDESV (reference sequence). The DNA for the CDR3 is TGTGCCAGCAGCCATAGGACAGTGCCAAACACTGAACCTATCTTT. This translates into CASSHRTVPNTEPIF.

About this clonotype itself: The junction departs from the called germline gene at one end, perhaps through a read error. The chain carries TRBV5-4 and TRBJ2-3; a possible D gene is TRBD1 (7 bases). The CDR3 totals 15 residues. Germline V CDR1 and CDR2: SGHNT, YYREEE (reference sequence). CDR3 sequence reads: CGSSAGGRNTDTQYF. The CDR3 DNA sequence: TGTGGCAGCAGTGCAGGGGGGCGGAACACAGATACGCAATATTTT.

Ten or more counts support this clonotype. CDR3 in amino acids: CASSQDSIQETQYF. The DNA of the CDR3 is TGTGCCAGCAGCCAAGATTCAATTCAAGAGACCCAGTACTTC. The V call is TRBV14, the J call TRBJ2-5; D call uncertain. V gave up 0 bases and J gave up 2 bases, with 7 bases separating them. CDR1 SGHDN and CDR2 FVKESK come from the germline V gene. The CDR3 totals 14 residues.

In this sample, this clonotype turned up a few times. A junction boundary mismatches the germline segment, possibly from a read error. This chain joins TRBV7-9 and TRBJ2-1; D is unclear. Germline CDR1 is SEHNR and CDR2 is FQNEAQ (reference sequence). The CDR3 has 15 residues. The CDR3 region has the DNA TGTGGCAGCACCCCTCAGCAGAGCTCATACAATGAGCAGTTCTTC. Translating it yields CGSTPQQSSYNEQFF.

This clonotype was counted ten times or more. The chain combines TRBV7-9 with TRBJ1-5; no firm D call. There are 13 residues in the CDR3. CDR1 is SEHNR and CDR2 is FQNEAQ in the germline V gene (reference sequence). The V gene lost 3 bases and the J gene lost 4 bases, with 7 bases spanning the gap. The CDR3 DNA reads TGTGCCAGCAGCTTTGAAGGTAATCAGCCCCAGCATTTT. Translation: CASSFEGNQPQHF. Full variable domain (missing parts from reference TRBV7-9 and TRBJ1-5): DTGVSQNPRHKITKRGQNVTFRCDPISEHNRLYWYRQTLGQGPEFLTYFQNEAQLEKSRLLSDRFSAERPKGSFSTLEIQRTEQGDSAMYLCASSFEGNQPQHFGDGTRLSIL.

Notes on this clonotype: At one end the junction does not follow the germline gene, possibly because of a read error. The CDR3, as DNA: TGTGTCAGCAGTTACGGGTTTGGGGGGCCCCATCTTGACAATGGGCAGTTCTTC. Its translation: CVSSYGFGGPHLDNGQFF. The V gene is TRBV6-5, the J gene TRBJ2-1, with D perhaps given as TRBD1 or TRBD2 (6 bases each). The CDR3 has 18 amino acids. Germline CDR1 MNHEY, CDR2 SVGAGI.

Concerning this clonotype itself: A much larger clone differs by one base, so this may be a read error. The chain combines TRBV6-1 with TRBJ2-3; D gene unclear. Trimming took 4 bases from V and 4 from J, leaving 9 bases between them. CDR3 length equals 13 residues. Germline V gene data show CDR1 as MNHNS and CDR2 as SASEGT. In DNA, the CDR3 is TGTGCCAGCAGTGCTTTCTCGGCAGATACGCAGTATTTT. This gives the protein CASSAFSADTQYF.

This clonotype is medium-sized (0.01 to 0.1%) within its sample. The chain has TRBV11-3 and TRBJ1-1; possible D gene TRBD1, 5 bases. The germline V and J ends were trimmed by 5 bases and 3 bases, with 10 bases remaining between them. The CDR3 is 13 residues long. Germline CDR1 is SGHNT and CDR2 is YENEEA. CDR3 bases: TGTGCCAGCAGCGACCGGGGGGACACTGAAGCTTTCTTT. This encodes CASSDRGDTEAFF.

The CDR3: CASSCSDREFDEQFF. CDR3 coding DNA: TGCGCCAGCAGCTGTTCGGACAGGGAGTTCGATGAGCAGTTCTTC. The V gene is TRBV5-1, the J gene TRBJ2-1; 8 positions match TRBD1. The CDR3 spans 15 residues. Germline V CDR1 and CDR2: SGHRS, YFSETQ. V was pared by 3 bases and J by 8 bases, with 10 bases of the junction left unmatched.

The CDR3 DNA reads TGTGCCAGCAGTGGCGCCACCGACAGTACTAGCACAGATACGCAGTATTTT. This encodes CASSGATDSTSTDTQYF. This chain uses TRBV2 with TRBJ2-3; a possible D gene is TRBD1 (5 bases). Germline values: CDR1 SNHLY, CDR2 FYNNEI. V lost 4 bases to trimming and J lost 0 bases, with 17 bases between them. The CDR3 spans 17 residues. Variable domain in full (rest from reference TRBV2 and TRBJ2-3): EPEVTQTPSHQVTQMGQEVILRCVPISNHLYFYWYRQILGQKVEFLVSFYNNEISEKSEIFDDQFSVERPDGSNFTLKIRSTKLEDSAMYFCASSGATDSTSTDTQYFGPGTRLTVL.

For this clonotype: A much larger clone differs from this one at a single base, so this may be a read error. The chain uses TRBV7-9 and TRBJ2-7; 10 bases fit TRBD2. The CDR3 sequence is 16 residues long. The germline CDR1 and CDR2 sequences are SEHNR and FQNEAQ (reference sequence). V was clipped by 5 bases and J by 3 bases; unmatched bases: 10. The CDR3 DNA reads as TGTGCCAGCAGCCCCCACACTAGCGGGGACTTCTACGAGCAGTACTTC. Translation gives CASSPHTSGDFYEQYF.

A word on this clonotype: One end of the junction is discordant with germline, which a read error may explain. The chain recombines TRBV29-1 with TRBJ2-2; D is perhaps TRBD1 or TRBD2 (5 bases each). Germline V gives CDR1 SQVTM, CDR2 ANQGSEA. This CDR3 has 11 residues. The CDR3 region is CSVEDTGKLFF. The CDR3 DNA reads as TGTAGCGTTGAGGACACCGGTAAGCTGTTTTTT.

This clonotype was seen at least ten times. CDR3 residues: CASSPSGGYSEQFF. In DNA, the CDR3 is TGTGCCAGCAGTCCCTCGGGTGGGTATAGTGAGCAGTTCTTC. The chain combines TRBV6-1 with TRBJ2-1; D remains unclear. Trimming took off 5 bases at V and 9 bases at J, with 17 bases between the two ends. Germline V gene data show CDR1 as MNHNS and CDR2 as SASEGT. This CDR3 has 14 residues.

A note on this clonotype: The CDR3 carries no conserved terminal phenylalanine or tryptophan, so it likely arises from a read error. The DNA is left out, because the CDR3 cannot be placed on it with certainty; the CDR3 is given as TCRdb lists it. The gene calls are TRBV12-3 or TRBV12-4 and TRBJ2-7; no check of the table's D call, TRBD1, against the DNA was made. Termini included, the CDR3 measures 14 amino acids. The CDR3 sequence is CASKPTDGAYEQYS.

This clonotype was counted at least ten times. The rearrangement uses TRBV13 and TRBJ2-7; D unresolved. V lost 5 bases and J lost 2, with 7 bases in between. Germline V gene sequence: CDR1 PRHDT, CDR2 FYEKMQ (reference sequence). This CDR3 contains 12 residues. CDR3 sequence: CASSMSTYEQYF. CDR3 bases: TGTGCCAGCAGCATGTCTACCTACGAGCAGTACTTC.

Turning to this clonotype: At one boundary the junction diverges from the germline segment, which might be a read error. This sequence joins TRBV5-4 and TRBJ2-1; 8 positions match TRBD2. Germline CDR1 reads SGHNT; CDR2 reads YYREEE (reference sequence). CDR3 size: 15 residues. The CDR3 region has the DNA TGTACCAGCAGCTTGATATCGGGGGGGTACAATGAGCAGTTCTTC. Encoded protein: CTSSLISGGYNEQFF.

This clonotype was detected ten times or more. In nucleotides, the CDR3 is TGTGCCAGCAGTGAGAGGACGGGCTTCACGGGAGTCACCTACGAGCAGTACTTC. Translated, it gives CASSERTGFTGVTYEQYF. The V gene is TRBV12-3 or TRBV12-4, the J gene TRBJ2-7, with D tentatively TRBD2 (6 bases). Trimming took 5 bases from V and 2 from J, leaving 25 bases between them. The CDR3 has 18 residues.

Only one count was recorded for this clonotype. No conserved phenylalanine or tryptophan ends this CDR3, so it is likely a read error. This chain joins TRBV5-1 and TRBJ1-1; TRBD1 is a possible D gene (5 bases). CDR1 and CDR2 from the germline V gene are SGHRS and YFSETQ. CDR3 length: 15 amino acids. This CDR3 reads CASRTRLGQNTEAFY. CDR3 in DNA: TGTGCCAGCAGGACGAGATTGGGGCAGAACACTGAAGCTTTCTAT.